This is a list of T cell receptor beta chains from one sample in a study of blood T cells in healthy people across ages. One entry per CDR3 protein, called by TCRdb with MiXCR from the 5' RACE reads. The sample includes around 1.5 million distinct CDR3 sequences, 35% to 45% of them seen just once. Sequenced material: blood. The source is a woman aged 18-30 years in good health. CDR3s include the opening cysteine and the closing phenylalanine or tryptophan. The D gene is left open where the match is weak. Expanded clones are given a class, and other clones once, few, many or no size at all.

clone_size j_call v_call d_call cdr3_length cdr3_aa cdr3_nt
NA TRBJ1-5 TRBV5-6 TRBD1 17 CASSSGDTGARNQPQHF TGTGCCAGCAGCTCGGGGGATACAGGGGCTAGGAATCAGCCCCAGCATTTT
NA TRBJ1-2 TRBV24-1 NA 16 CATSDPTSTEHYGYTF TGTGCCACCAGTGATCCAACCTCGACAGAGCACTATGGCTACACCTTC
NA TRBJ2-2 TRBV30 TRBD2 16 CAWTSRPSGMSGELFF TGTGCCTGGACCTCCAGGCCTAGCGGGATGTCCGGGGAGCTGTTTTTT
NA TRBJ2-7 TRBV12-3/TRBV12-4 TRBD1 17 CASSLRTGGLSSYEQYF TGTGCCAGCAGCCTCCGGACAGGGGGCTTGAGCTCCTACGAGCAGTACTTC
few TRBJ1-2 TRBV12-3/TRBV12-4 NA 14 CASKISGINYGYTF TGTGCCAGCAAGATTAGCGGAATTAACTATGGCTACACCTTC
NA TRBJ2-7 TRBV10-3 NA 10 CAIPWDEQYF TGTGCCATCCCGTGGGACGAGCAGTACTTC
few TRBJ1-2 TRBV7-9 TRBD1 13 CASRLGQGYGYTF TGTGCCAGCAGATTGGGACAGGGATATGGCTACACCTTC
NA TRBJ2-1 TRBV5-1 NA 14 CASSQQAGYNKQFF TGCGCCAGCAGCCAACAAGCTGGGTACAATAAGCAGTTCTTC
NA TRBJ1-4 TRBV6-6 NA 14 CASTHDSTNEKLFF TGTGCCAGCACTCATGACAGCACTAATGAAAAACTGTTTTTT
few TRBJ1-2 TRBV4-1 NA 15 CASSQDLYPNYGYTF TGCGCCAGCAGCCAAGATCTGTATCCTAACTATGGCTACACCTTC
NA TRBJ2-3 TRBV27 TRBD1 16 CASSLFRTGVGDTQYF TGTGCCAGCAGTTTATTTCGGACAGGGGTGGGAGATACGCAGTATTTT
few TRBJ2-5 TRBV7-2 NA 13 CASSQNFGETQYF TGTGCCAGCAGCCAGAACTTTGGAGAGACCCAGTACTTC
NA TRBJ2-1 TRBV10-1 NA 15 CATREGRESYNEQFF TGCGCCACCAGGGAAGGCAGGGAATCCTACAATGAGCAGTTCTTC
NA TRBJ2-7 TRBV20-1 TRBD2 15 CSAPPAGTTNYEQYF TGCAGTGCTCCCCCAGCGGGGACCACAAACTACGAGCAGTACTTC
NA TRBJ1-6 TRBV4-2 NA 13 CASSQEGLEPLHF TGTGCCAGCAGCCAAGAAGGGTTGGAGCCCCTCCACTTT
few TRBJ2-1 TRBV7-2 NA 12 CASKPLEGEQFF TGTGCCAGCAAACCCCTGGAAGGAGAGCAGTTCTTC
NA TRBJ1-2 TRBV6-1 NA 14 CAPLPPGCCYGYTF TGTGCCCCTCTCCCCCCCGGGTGCTGCTATGGCTACACCTTC
NA TRBJ1-1 TRBV24-1 TRBD1 18 CATSDLSGRGRLNTEAFF TGTGCCACCAGTGATTTATCGGGCAGGGGGCGTCTGAACACTGAAGCTTTCTTT
NA TRBJ1-1 TRBV25-1 NA 13 CASSPGVFTEAFF TGTGCCAGCAGCCCAGGGGTTTTCACTGAAGCTTTCTTT
few TRBJ2-7 TRBV29-1 NA 12 CSGGGGYNEQYF TGCAGCGGAGGGGGTGGATACAATGAGCAGTACTTC
NA TRBJ2-7 TRBV18 NA 14 CASSDRAGPYEQYF TGTGCCAGCTCCGACCGGGCGGGACCCTACGAGCAGTACTTC
NA TRBJ2-1 TRBV20-1 NA 14 CSARSGELRVEQFF TGCAGTGCTAGGAGTGGGGAACTTAGAGTAGAGCAGTTCTTC
NA TRBJ1-2 TRBV4-1 NA 15 CASSQPGQEHYGYTF TGCGCCAGCAGCCAACCGGGGCAGGAGCACTATGGCTACACCTTC
NA TRBJ2-5 TRBV9 TRBD2 16 CASSVATGGRGETQYF TGTGCCAGCAGCGTAGCTACGGGGGGGAGAGGAGAGACCCAGTACTTC
NA TRBJ2-5 TRBV11-3 TRBD1 16 CASSPGQGGPQETQYF TGTGCCAGCAGCCCAGGACAGGGGGGCCCCCAAGAGACCCAGTACTTC
NA TRBJ2-4 TRBV25-1 NA 12 CASMGAVNIQYF TGTGCCAGCATGGGGGCCGTAAACATTCAGTACTTC